The present T cell receptor (beta chain) was sequenced within a study of blood T cell repertoires in COVID-19. About the study: COVID-19 samples, acute and convalescent, were from the United States, Italy and Spain. Sources were T cells, B-cell-depleted T cells, or PBMCs; the material itself was cDNA or gDNA.

Trimming removed 8 bases from V and 3 bases from J; junction bases left unmatched: 7. Germline CDR1 is MNHEY and CDR2 is SVGAGI. This CDR3 contains 14 residues. Original analysis: By means of reference gene primer amplification, nucleated cell counts were estimated. Assay: immunoSEQ multiplex PCR; the TCRdb copy retains only in-frame clones and omits some. V and J calls and clone size are given by that table; D and trimming were obtained from the DNA. The data contain under 250,000 clones, over 80% of them singletons. This chain joins TRBV6-5 and TRBJ2-7, with 10 positions matching TRBD2. The source material was peripheral blood. This clonotype originated in a man aged 35 to 55 with acute or convalescent COVID-19. Here the CDR3 reads CASGGTSVFYEQYF. The CDR3 DNA reads TGTGCCAGCGGCGGGACTAGCGTGTTCTACGAGCAGTACTTC.